The clone carrying this T cell receptor (beta chain) has only a few counts. Its target is not known. The CDR3 is 17 amino acids. V lost 1 base to trimming and J lost 5 bases; unmatched junction nucleotides: 14. CDR1 SEHNR and CDR2 FQNEAQ come from the germline V gene (reference sequence). The data were taken from a study of T cell repertoires in cytomegalovirus infection. On the study more broadly: Well-studied HLA-B-restricted epitopes and recently identified HLA-C-restricted epitopes of CMV were both used in the study. Public signatures in TCR beta pointed to CMV infection and matching HLA type. Study-level points and caveats: HLA-C-restricted CMV-specific TCR beta clonotypes prevailed in the ex vivo response.

One entry per CDR3 protein, called by TCRdb with MiXCR from the reads. This table holds about half a million distinct CDR3 sequences, roughly 34% found once. This clonotype was obtained from a human donor in good health (CMV status not recorded). Some clones in this sample may be carry-over from other donors' samples. Sequences were derived from cultured PBMCs, sampled from culture after CMV antigen stimulation. The rearrangement links TRBV7-9 to TRBJ2-7, with 7 bases matching TRBD2. This chain's CDR3 is CASSLGPVAGESNEQYV. CDR3 DNA: TGTGCCAGCAGCTTAGGTCCGGTGGCGGGAGAGAGTAACGAGCAGTACGTC.